Below, one T cell receptor (beta chain) is given with its context. The target antigen is unknown. The PCR ran on 60 Vbeta and 13 Jbeta primers. Measured with immunoSEQ multiplex PCR; TCRdb has only the in-frame clones, and not every one. The sample contains over 150,000 clones, 70% to 85% of which appear only once. The sample belongs to a study of cytomegalovirus exposure and HLA in healthy donors. Study-wide background: Across 300 to 400 genotyped donors, about 80% landed in the Caucasian-associated ancestry cluster. General study findings and limits: Later analysis showed TCR association rates varying by HLA locus, highest for DRB1 and lowest for HLA-C. In an earlier analysis, most TCR beta V segments were productive about 87% or about 30% of the time. In vitro checks showed that a few CMV-associated chains really do target CMV antigens.

This CDR3 has 13 residues. This clonotype originated in a man aged 50 or older in good health and CMV-seropositive. Sequencing was done on a sample of PBMCs. The genes are TRBV12-2 and TRBJ2-7; TRBD2 was called by the table and not checked on the DNA. TRBV12-2 represents a pseudogene. CDR3 nucleotides: TGTGCAAGTCGCTTGAGAGTGGCCTACGAGCAGTACTTC. It encodes CASRLRVAYEQYF.